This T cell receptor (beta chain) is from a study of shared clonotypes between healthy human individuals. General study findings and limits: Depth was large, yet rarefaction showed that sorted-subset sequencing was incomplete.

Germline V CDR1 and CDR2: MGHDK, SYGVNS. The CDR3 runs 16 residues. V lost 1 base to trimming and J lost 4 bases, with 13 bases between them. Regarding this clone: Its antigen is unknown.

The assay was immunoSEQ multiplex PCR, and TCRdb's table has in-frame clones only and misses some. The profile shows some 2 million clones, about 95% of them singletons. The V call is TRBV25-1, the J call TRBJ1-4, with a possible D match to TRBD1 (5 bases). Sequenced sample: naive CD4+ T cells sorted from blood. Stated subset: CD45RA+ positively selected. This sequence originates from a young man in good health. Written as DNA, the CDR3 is TGTGCCAGCAGTGAATTTGGGGGGTCTGTTAATGAAAAACTGTTTTTT. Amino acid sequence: CASSEFGGSVNEKLFF.